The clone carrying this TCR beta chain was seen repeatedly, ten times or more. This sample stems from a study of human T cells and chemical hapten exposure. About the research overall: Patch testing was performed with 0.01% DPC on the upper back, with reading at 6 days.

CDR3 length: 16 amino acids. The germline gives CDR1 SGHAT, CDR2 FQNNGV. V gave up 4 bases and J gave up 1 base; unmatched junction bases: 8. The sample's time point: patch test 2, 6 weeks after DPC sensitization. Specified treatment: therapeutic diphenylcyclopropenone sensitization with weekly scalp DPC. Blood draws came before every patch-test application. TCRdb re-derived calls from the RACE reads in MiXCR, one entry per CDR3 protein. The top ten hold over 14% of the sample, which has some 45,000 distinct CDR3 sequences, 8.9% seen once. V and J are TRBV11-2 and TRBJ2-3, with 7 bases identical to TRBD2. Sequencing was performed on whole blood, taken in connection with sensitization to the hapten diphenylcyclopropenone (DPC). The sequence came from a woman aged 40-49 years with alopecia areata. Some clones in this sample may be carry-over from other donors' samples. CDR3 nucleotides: TGTGCCAGCAGCTCCGGGAGCGGGGCCGGCACAGATACGCAGTATTTT. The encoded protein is CASSSGSGAGTDTQYF.